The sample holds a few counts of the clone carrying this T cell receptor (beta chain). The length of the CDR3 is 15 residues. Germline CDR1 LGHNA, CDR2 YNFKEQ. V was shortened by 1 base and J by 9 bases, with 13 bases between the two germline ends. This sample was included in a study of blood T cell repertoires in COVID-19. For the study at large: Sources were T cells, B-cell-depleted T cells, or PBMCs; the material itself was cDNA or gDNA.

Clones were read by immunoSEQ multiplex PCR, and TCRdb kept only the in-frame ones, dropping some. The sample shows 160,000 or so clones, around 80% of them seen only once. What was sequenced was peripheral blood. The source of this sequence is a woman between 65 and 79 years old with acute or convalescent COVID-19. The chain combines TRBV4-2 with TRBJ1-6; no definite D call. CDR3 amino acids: CASSQGVRSGSPLHF. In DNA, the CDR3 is TGTGCCAGCAGCCAAGGGGTCAGGTCTGGTTCACCCCTCCACTTT.